The 18 T cell receptor beta chains reported below all come from one sample, sequenced in a study of blood T cell repertoires in COVID-19. Measured with immunoSEQ multiplex PCR; TCRdb has only the in-frame clones, and not every one. The sample has under 250,000 clones; about 82% are singletons. The sample was peripheral blood. These receptors all stem from a woman aged 60-75 years with active or convalescent COVID-19.

The chain combines TRBV5-1 with TRBJ1-2, with D possibly being TRBD1 (6 bases). V was clipped by 0 bases and J by 2 bases, with 8 bases between them. The CDR3 runs to 14 residues. CDR1 is SGHRS, CDR2 YFSETQ, per germline. In nucleotides, the CDR3 is TGCGCCAGCAGCTTGGGTAGGGGGAACTATGGCTACACCTTC. Protein product: CASSLGRGNYGYTF.

The CDR3 region has the DNA TGCGCCAGCAGCTTACAGGGGCCTAACAATGAGCAGTTCTTC. Protein: CASSLQGPNNEQFF. The chain carries TRBV5-1 and TRBJ2-1, with 7 bases that match TRBD1. V was clipped by 2 bases and J by 5 bases; unmatched bases: 4. This CDR3 spans 14 amino acids. Germline CDR1 SGHRS, CDR2 YFSETQ.

This chain links TRBV28 with TRBJ2-3; 10 bases agree with TRBD2. This CDR3 has 18 amino acids. Germline trimming cut 3 bases from V and 5 bases from J; bases unmatched to any gene: 14. CDR1 is MDHEN, CDR2 SYDVKM, per germline. DNA of the CDR3: TGTGCCAGCAGTTTGGCCATGGGCTACACTAGCGGGGTAGATACGCAGTATTTT. Protein: CASSLAMGYTSGVDTQYF. The full variable domain, its missing parts supplied by reference TRBV28 and TRBJ2-3, is DVKVTQSSRYLVKRTGEKVFLECVQDMDHENMFWYRQDPGLGLRLIYFSYDVKMKEKGDIPEGYSVSREKKERFSLILESASTNQTSMYLCASSLAMGYTSGVDTQYFGPGTRLTVL.

V gene TRBV6-6 combines with J gene TRBJ1-1; D possibly corresponds to TRBD1 (5 bases). Germline V gene sequence: CDR1 MNHNY, CDR2 SVGAGI (reference sequence). The CDR3 consists of 14 residues. The germline V and J ends were trimmed by 4 bases and 1 base, with 10 bases remaining between them. The CDR3 protein is CASSSGQPNTEAFF. The CDR3 DNA reads as TGTGCCAGCAGTTCTGGACAACCGAACACTGAAGCTTTCTTT.

In regard to this clone: The junction differs from germline at one of its ends, possibly a read error. The chain combines TRBV7-7 with TRBJ1-1, with 9 positions matching TRBD1. Germline loops: CDR1 SSHAT, CDR2 FNYEAQ (reference sequence). CDR3 size: 22 residues. In nucleotides, the CDR3 is TGTGCTAGCAGCTTAGTTCCCTACACAGGGGGCGTAAGGACGCCGTCGGACACTGAAGCTTTCTTT. Amino acids: CASSLVPYTGGVRTPSDTEAFF. Filled out from reference TRBV7-7 and TRBJ1-1, the complete variable domain reads GAGVSQSPRYKVTKRGQDVTLRCDPISSHATLYWYQQALGQGPEFLTYFNYEAQPDKSGLPSDRFSAERPEGSISTLTIQRTEQRDSAMYRCASSLVPYTGGVRTPSDTEAFFGQGTRLTVV.

This rearrangement joins TRBV28 to TRBJ1-2, with a tentative D call TRBD1 (6 bases). CDR3 size: 14 residues. Germline V gene data show CDR1 as MDHEN and CDR2 as SYDVKM. V was clipped by 6 bases and J by 8 bases, with 19 bases between them. CDR3 residues: CASSPPQGERGYTF. CDR3 coding DNA: TGTGCCAGCAGCCCTCCACAGGGAGAAAGGGGCTACACCTTC.

This clone was detected once. The rearrangement uses TRBV18 and TRBJ1-4; D is possibly TRBD1 (5 bases). Trimming took 1 base from V and 2 from J, leaving 11 bases between them. The CDR3 is 16 amino acids. The germline V gene has CDR1 KGHSH and CDR2 LQKENI. The CDR3 bases are TGTGCCAGCTCACCACTCCAGGGATCGACTAATGAAAAACTGTTTTTT. Its protein is CASSPLQGSTNEKLFF.

The chain joins TRBV28 to TRBJ2-2, with 8 positions matching TRBD1. From germline, CDR1 is MDHEN and CDR2 SYDVKM. The CDR3 has 15 amino acids. V trimming: 6 bases; J trimming: 0 bases; junction bases outside the gene matches: 3. The CDR3 DNA is TGTGCCAGCAGACCGACAGGGGCGAACACCGGGGAGCTGTTTTTT. Its protein is CASRPTGANTGELFF.

This chain joins TRBV13 and TRBJ2-4; tentatively, D is TRBD2 (6 bases). Trimming stripped 11 bases from V and 1 base from J, with 12 bases between. CDR1 is PRHDT, CDR2 FYEKMQ, per germline (reference sequence). This CDR3 region has 13 residues. The DNA of the CDR3 is TGTGCCTCAACACGGGGGGCCAAAAACATTCAGTACTTC. It translates to CASTRGAKNIQYF.

The V and J genes are TRBV19 and TRBJ2-3, with 8 bases identical to TRBD1. CDR1 LNHDA and CDR2 SQIVND come from the germline V gene (reference sequence). V was pared by 3 bases and J by 6 bases, with 5 bases of the junction left unmatched. The CDR3 totals 14 residues. The CDR3: CASSIRTGLDTQYF. CDR3 nucleotide sequence: TGTGCCAGTAGTATTCGGACAGGGCTGGATACGCAGTATTTT.

V is TRBV4-2 and J is TRBJ1-4, with 9 bases fitting TRBD1. From germline, CDR1 is LGHNA and CDR2 YNFKEQ. The CDR3 sequence is 16 residues long. J gave up 2 bases and V 3 bases, and 4 bases lay outside the gene matches. The CDR3 spells CASSQAGTGTNEKLFF. DNA of the CDR3: TGTGCCAGCAGCCAGGCCGGGACAGGGACTAATGAAAAACTGTTTTTT.

The chain joins TRBV27 to TRBJ2-5; 8 bases align to TRBD2. CDR1 and CDR2 (germline): MNHEY, SMNVEV (reference sequence). V shed 5 bases, J shed 0 bases, and the junction held 5 bases outside the gene matches. CDR3 length equals 15 residues. The chain's CDR3 is CASSPLAGYQETQYF. Here the CDR3 DNA reads TGTGCCAGCAGTCCCTTAGCGGGGTACCAAGAGACCCAGTACTTC.

The genes are TRBV12-3 or TRBV12-4 and TRBJ1-1, with D tentatively TRBD1 (5 bases). Between the trimmed V and J ends, which lost 0 bases and 6 bases, there was a span of 5 bases. The CDR3 contains 12 residues. CDR3 sequence reads: CASSLATAEAFF. The DNA for the CDR3 is TGTGCCAGCAGTTTAGCGACAGCTGAAGCTTTCTTT.

Comment on this clone: Other DNA sequences in the sample encode the same CDR3. J is TRBJ1-5 and V is TRBV6-2 or TRBV6-3, with D tentatively TRBD1 (6 bases). The V and J ends lost 6 bases and 2 bases respectively, with 8 bases between them. The CDR3 length is 13 residues. Per the germline V gene, CDR1 is MNHEY and CDR2 is SVGEGT. CDR3 protein: CASSRQGNQPQHF. CDR3 DNA: TGTGCCAGCAGCCGACAGGGCAATCAGCCCCAGCATTTT.

The chain links TRBV2 to TRBJ1-2; 7 bases map to TRBD1. Germline CDR1 SNHLY, CDR2 FYNNEI. Losses at the gene ends were 5 bases for V and 3 bases for J; bases not matched to a gene: 6. This CDR3 is 14 amino acids long. The CDR3 protein is CASSPLQGYYGYTF. The CDR3 DNA follows: TGTGCCAGCAGTCCCTTACAGGGGTACTATGGCTACACCTTC.

J is TRBJ2-1 and V is TRBV5-1; 9 bases align to TRBD2. V lost 4 bases and J lost 1; bases outside the gene matches: 6. The CDR3 runs 16 residues. CDR1 and CDR2 (germline): SGHRS, YFSETQ. As DNA, the CDR3 is TGCGCCAGCAGCAGGATTAGCGGGAGTTCCTACAATGAGCAGTTCTTC. Its protein product is CASSRISGSSYNEQFF.

This chain joins TRBV9 and TRBJ1-3; tentatively, D is TRBD1 (5 bases). The CDR3 sequence is 12 residues long. The germline gives CDR1 SGDLS, CDR2 YYNGEE. V was pared by 6 bases and J by 2 bases, with 6 bases between. In DNA, the CDR3 is TGTGCCAGCAAAGGGGCTGGAAACACCATATATTTT. Translation gives CASKGAGNTIYF.

The V gene is TRBV6-4, the J gene TRBJ2-3, with D hard to call. Germline CDR1 and CDR2: MRHNA and SNTAGT. This CDR3 spans 14 amino acids. Trimming cost V 6 bases and J 0 bases, with 10 bases left between them. CDR3 sequence reads: CASRYRTSTDTQYF. CDR3 DNA sequence: TGTGCCAGCAGGTACAGAACTAGCACAGATACGCAGTATTTT.